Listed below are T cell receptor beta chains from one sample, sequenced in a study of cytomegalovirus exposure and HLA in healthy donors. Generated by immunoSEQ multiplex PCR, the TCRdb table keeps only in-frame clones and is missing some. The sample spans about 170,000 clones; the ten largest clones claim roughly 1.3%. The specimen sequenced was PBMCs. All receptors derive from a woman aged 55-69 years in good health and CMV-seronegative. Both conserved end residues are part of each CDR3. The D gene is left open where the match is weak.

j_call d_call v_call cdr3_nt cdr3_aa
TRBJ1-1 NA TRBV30 TGTGCCTGGAGTGTTGGAGTGTACACTGAAGCTTTCTTT CAWSVGVYTEAFF
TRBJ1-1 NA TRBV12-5 TGTGCTAGTGGAAAAGAGGGCTACACTGAAGCTTTCTTT CASGKEGYTEAFF
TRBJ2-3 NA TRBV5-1 TGCGCCAGCAGCTTGCCAGGGGCCTCGACAGATACGCAGTATTTT CASSLPGASTDTQYF
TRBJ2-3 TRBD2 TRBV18 TGTGCCAGCTCACCACCGGGAGCGGGGGGGCATGATACGCAGTATTTT CASSPPGAGGHDTQYF
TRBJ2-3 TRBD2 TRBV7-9 TGTGCCAGCAGGCGGAGCGGGGGGCCAGATACGCAGTATTTT CASRRSGGPDTQYF
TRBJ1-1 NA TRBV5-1 TGCGCCAGCAGCTTGAGTGGTCGGGTCATGAACACTGAAGCTTTCTTT CASSLSGRVMNTEAFF
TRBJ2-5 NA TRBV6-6 TGTGCCAGCAGTTACGCCCGGGATCTGAGAGAGACCCAGTACTTC CASSYARDLRETQYF
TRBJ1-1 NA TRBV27 TGTGCCAGCAGTCGGGGGAACACTGAAGCTTTCTTT CASSRGNTEAFF
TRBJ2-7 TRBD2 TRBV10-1 TGCGCCAGCAGTGAATTGACTAGCGGGAGAGACGAGCAGTACTTC CASSELTSGRDEQYF
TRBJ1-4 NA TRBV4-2 TGTGCCAGCAGCCAAGCACCGACAGCAACTAATGAAAAACTGTTTTTT CASSQAPTATNEKLFF
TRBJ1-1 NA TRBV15 TGTGCCACCAGCAGAGATCAGACAGGAATCACTGAAGCTTTCTTT CATSRDQTGITEAFF
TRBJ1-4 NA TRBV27 TGTGCCAGCAGTTCCAAAGGGGCCACTAATGAAAAACTGTTTTTT CASSSKGATNEKLFF
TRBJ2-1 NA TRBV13 TGTGCCAGCAGCTTCCGAGGCTACAATGAGCAGTTCTTC CASSFRGYNEQFF
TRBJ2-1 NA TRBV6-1 TGTGCCAGCAGTGCGACAGGACCAGCCTACAATGAGCAGTTCTTC CASSATGPAYNEQFF
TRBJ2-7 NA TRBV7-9 TGTGCCAGCAGCCCCCCACGAGGGGGTCCCTACGAGCAGTACTTC CASSPPRGGPYEQYF
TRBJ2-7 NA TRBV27 TGTGCCAGCAGACCCAGCCGGGGGAGTCCCTACGAGCAGTACTTC CASRPSRGSPYEQYF
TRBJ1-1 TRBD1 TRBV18 TGTGCCAGCTCGCAAGGACAGGGAGACACTGAAGCTTTCTTT CASSQGQGDTEAFF
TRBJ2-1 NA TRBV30 TGTGCCTGGTTACAGGAGTCCCAGTTCTTC CAWLQESQFF
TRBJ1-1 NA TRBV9 TGTGCCAGCAGCGTTCGCGTGGGGAGTACTGAAGCTTTCTTT CASSVRVGSTEAFF
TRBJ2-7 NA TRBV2 TGTGCCAGCACGGCCACCGGGACATGGGACGAGCAGTACTTC CASTATGTWDEQYF
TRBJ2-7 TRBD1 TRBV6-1 TGTGCCACCCTCCCGACAGGGCGTGGGTACGAGCAGTACTTC CATLPTGRGYEQYF
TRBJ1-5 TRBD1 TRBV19 TGTGCCAGCACCCAAGACAGGGGAGTTTATAGCAATCAGCCCCAGCATTTT CASTQDRGVYSNQPQHF
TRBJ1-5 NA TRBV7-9 TGTGCCAGCAGCTTGGGAGAGCTGCACAATCAGCCCCAGCATTTT CASSLGELHNQPQHF
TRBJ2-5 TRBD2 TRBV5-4 TGTGCCAGCAGCCCTCGGGGGGACGGAGAGACCCAGTACTTC CASSPRGDGETQYF
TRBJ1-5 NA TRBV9 TGTGCCAGCAGCGCAGGGGAGAGTCGGCCCCAGCATTTT CASSAGESRPQHF
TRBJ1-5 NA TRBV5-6 TGTGCCAGCAGCTCCCAGGGGCGCAATCAGCCCCAGCATTTT CASSSQGRNQPQHF
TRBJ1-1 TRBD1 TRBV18 TGTGCCAGCTCACCCCGACCACAGGGGGCTTACACTGAAGCTTTCTTT CASSPRPQGAYTEAFF
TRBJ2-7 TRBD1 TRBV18 TGTGCCAGCTCGCCCGGGACAGGGGCCGAGCAGTACTTC CASSPGTGAEQYF
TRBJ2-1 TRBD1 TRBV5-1 TGCGCCAGCAGCATACAGGGGGCGCGTCCCGATGAGCAGTTCTTC CASSIQGARPDEQFF
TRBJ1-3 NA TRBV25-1 TGTGCCAGCAGTGATCCCGGGGAAGGTGGAAACACCATATATTTT CASSDPGEGGNTIYF
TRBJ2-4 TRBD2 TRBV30 TGTGCCGTTTTACTAGCGGGAGGCAAAAACATTCAGTACTTC CAVLLAGGKNIQYF